This T cell receptor (beta chain) was observed in a study of T cells in Graves' hyperthyroidism and ophthalmopathy. The sample holds many counts of this clonotype. Its specificity is not known. Germline-derived CDR1 and CDR2 are MDHEN and SYDVKM. The junction had 15 bases not matched to a gene; V was cut back by 4 bases and J by 1 base. The CDR3 contains 19 residues. RNA transcripts were the template for amplifying TCR beta CDR3 regions. The HTBI primer set was used in a first-round RT-PCR of the TCR CDR3. TCRdb used MiXCR to reprocess the multiplex PCR reads, holding one entry per CDR3 protein. The data contain around 520,000 distinct CDR3 sequences, about 14% of them seen just once; the ten biggest clones take up approximately 15%. Patients aged 18 to 65 had newly diagnosed hyperthyroidism of under 2 months' duration. Not enrolled were patients with uncontrolled infection, other autoimmune disease, pregnancy or lactation.

Study-wide findings and caveats: The majority of expanded thyroid clonotypes above 0.001 also appeared in blood. Before onset, by a median of around 6.1 months, the model predicted ophthalmopathy.

This TCR was sampled from a woman between 40 and 50 years old with Graves' hyperthyroidism. The genes are TRBV28 and TRBJ2-7, with TRBD1 matching 11 bases. Material: blood. CDR3 DNA: TGTGCCAGCAGTTCGCCGGGACAGGGGGTACTGCCGGGATCCTACGAGCAGTACTTC. It encodes CASSSPGQGVLPGSYEQYF.